This T cell receptor beta chain was documented in a study of blood T cell repertoires in COVID-19. Trimming shortened V by 4 bases and J by 5 bases, and 14 bases separated the two germline ends. CDR3 length equals 14 residues. In germline, CDR1 is MNHEY, CDR2 SMNVEV (reference sequence). The assay was immunoSEQ multiplex PCR, and TCRdb's table has in-frame clones only and misses some. The profile covers 360,000 or so clones, with about 88% appearing a single time and about 3% taken by the ten largest. Clinical history reported by participants formed the basis on which cohorts were assigned. This clonotype was obtained from a woman aged 25 to 45 who had recovered from COVID-19. V is TRBV27 and J is TRBJ1-2; possible D gene TRBD1, 5 bases. The sequenced material came from PBMCs or T cells enriched from blood (not recorded which). The CDR3 bases are TGTGCCAGCAGTTCCGTCGGGGGAGGATATGGCTACACCTTC. Translating gives CASSSVGGGYGYTF.